A single T cell receptor (beta chain) is shown here with its context. Its antigen is unidentified. The germline V gene has CDR1 LGHNA and CDR2 YNFKEQ. The CDR3 runs to 15 residues. Between the trimmed V and J ends, which lost 0 bases and 3 bases, there was a span of 12 bases. This entry comes from a study of cytomegalovirus exposure and HLA in healthy donors. Study-wide results and limits: It was approximately 150 TCR beta chains that were listed as cytomegalovirus-associated. Most TCR sequences were seen very rarely across donors, but some public TCRs occurred in many.

PCR primers comprised 60 Vbeta and 13 Jbeta primers. This table comes from immunoSEQ multiplex PCR, and its TCRdb copy is limited to in-frame clones, with some not included. In the table there are approximately 150,000 clones, about three quarters of which are singletons. The chain uses TRBV4-2 and TRBJ2-7; D is unresolved. The TCR originated in a man under 40 in good health and CMV-seropositive. Sequencing was performed on PBMCs. The chain's CDR3 is CASSQESVSNYEQYF. In DNA, the CDR3 is TGTGCCAGCAGCCAAGAGTCAGTGTCGAACTACGAGCAGTACTTC.